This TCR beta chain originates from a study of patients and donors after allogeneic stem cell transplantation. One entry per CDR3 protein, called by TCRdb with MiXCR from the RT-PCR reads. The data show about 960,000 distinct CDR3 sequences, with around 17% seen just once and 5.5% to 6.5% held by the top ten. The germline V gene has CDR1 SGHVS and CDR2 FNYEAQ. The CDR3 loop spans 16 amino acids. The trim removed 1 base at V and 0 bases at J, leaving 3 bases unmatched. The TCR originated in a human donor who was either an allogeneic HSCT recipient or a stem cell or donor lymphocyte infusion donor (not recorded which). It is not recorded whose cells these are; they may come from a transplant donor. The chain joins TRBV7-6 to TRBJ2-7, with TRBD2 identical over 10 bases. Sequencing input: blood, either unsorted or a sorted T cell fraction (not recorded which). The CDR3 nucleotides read TGTGCCAGCAGCTTAGTTGCTAGCGGGAGCTCCTACGAGCAGTACTTC. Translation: CASSLVASGSSYEQYF.